These 5 T cell receptor beta chains were all obtained from the same sample, sequenced in a study of blood T cell repertoires in COVID-19. Only in-frame clones appear in the TCRdb table, and some are missing; sequencing was by immunoSEQ multiplex PCR. The sample carries fewer than 350,000 clones, 88% recorded once. The sample comprised PBMCs or T cells enriched from blood (not recorded which). These receptor sequences come from a woman aged 25 to 39 who had been exposed to COVID-19.

The V call is TRBV28, the J call TRBJ1-1; weak D call: TRBD1 (5 bases). Germline V gene sequence: CDR1 MDHEN, CDR2 SYDVKM. Trimming shortened V by 3 bases and J by 11 bases, and 19 bases separated the two germline ends. The CDR3 covers 14 residues. This CDR3 is CASSFQPDGGGAFF. The DNA for the CDR3 is TGTGCCAGCAGTTTCCAGCCGGACGGTGGGGGGGCTTTCTTT.

There are a few counts of this clone. This rearrangement joins TRBV12-3 or TRBV12-4 to TRBJ2-7; tentative D call: TRBD1 (6 bases). The CDR3 is made up of 13 amino acids. V gave up 6 bases and J gave up 2 bases, with 11 bases separating them. The CDR3 DNA sequence: TGTGCCAGCAGCCAGGGGCAAACCTACGAGCAGTACTTC. This sequence encodes CASSQGQTYEQYF.

The rearrangement joins TRBV11-3 to TRBJ2-4; 9 nucleotides line up with TRBD2. V dropped 11 bases and J dropped 0; count of bases not matched to a gene: 20. The germline V gene encodes CDR1 SGHNT and CDR2 YENEEA. CDR3 length equals 19 residues. The CDR3 protein is CAGAPPFAGGSLAKNIQYF. CDR3 sequence (DNA): TGTGCCGGGGCCCCTCCGTTTGCGGGAGGGTCTCTAGCCAAAAACATTCAGTACTTC.

The rearrangement uses TRBV12-5 and TRBJ2-5, with 8 bases aligning to TRBD2. V trimming: 2 bases; J trimming: 2 bases; junction bases outside the gene matches: 7. The CDR3 consists of 16 residues. The germline V gene has CDR1 LGHNT and CDR2 FRNRAP. In nucleotides, the CDR3 is TGTGCTAGTGGTTTGTCCCTAGCGGGTTTACAAGAGACCCAGTACTTC. Translating gives CASGLSLAGLQETQYF.

This clone came up once. The chain recombines TRBV11-2 with TRBJ2-5, with D perhaps matching TRBD1 (5 bases). The V gene lost 10 bases and the J gene lost 2 bases, with 20 bases spanning the gap. The CDR3 is made up of 15 amino acids. CDR1 SGHAT and CDR2 FQNNGV come from the germline V gene. CDR3 sequence reads: CATQPGPRRQETQYF. The DNA for the CDR3 is TGTGCCACCCAACCAGGGCCTAGGAGACAAGAGACCCAGTACTTC.